This T cell receptor beta chain emerged from a study of vaccination and CD4 T cells after COVID-19. The wider study: Overlapping spike peptides of SARS-CoV-2, HCoV-NL63, HCoV-OC43 and HCoV-229E were used, and cells were stimulated with them.

Treatment reported: roughly 10-day PBMC culture with coronavirus spike peptide pools or control peptides (ViraFEST assay). Comment on this clonotype: Its antigen is as yet unknown.

Study-level findings and limits: The median number of SARS-CoV-2-reactive clonotypes increased from about 20 to 38, a change that did not reach significance.

Researchers used the Oncomine TCR Beta short-read assay to sequence DNA from cultured CD4+ T cells. CD4+ T cells were cultured, and genomic DNA was extracted from them. Via MiXCR, TCRdb re-called the PCR reads, giving one row per CDR3 protein. The table has around 17,000 distinct CDR3 sequences, 36% seen once. CDR1 is SNHLY and CDR2 is FYNNEI in the germline V gene. V lost 7 bases and J lost 1, with 13 bases in between. The CDR3 has 15 amino acids. This rearrangement joins TRBV2 to TRBJ2-2, with D perhaps matching TRBD1 (6 bases). The clonotype was recovered from a human donor who received a COVID-19 vaccine. Here the sequenced sample was CD4+ T cells from blood, cultured in vitro, taken before SARS-CoV-2 vaccination. CDR3 coding DNA: TGTGCCAGCATCGGCGAGACAGGGAACACCGGGGAGCTGTTTTTT. It translates to CASIGETGNTGELFF.